A single sample gave rise to the 16 T cell receptor beta chains below, sequenced in a study of blood T cell repertoires in COVID-19. Profiled with immunoSEQ multiplex PCR; TCRdb holds only in-frame clones, not every one. The sample shows some 220,000 clones, about 84% of them seen only once. Specimen: peripheral blood. These receptors came from a human donor in a cohort sampled during active COVID-19.

V and J are TRBV6-1 and TRBJ2-7; 7 bases map to TRBD2. V shed 4 bases, J shed 5 bases, and the junction held 14 bases outside the gene matches. Per the germline V gene, CDR1 is MNHNS and CDR2 is SASEGT. This CDR3 has 16 amino acids. The DNA for the CDR3 is TGTGCCAGCAGTGCATTGGGAGGGATTTACGGCGACGAGCAGTACTTC. It translates to CASSALGGIYGDEQYF.

The CDR3 region is CASSQEGGRARGRNEQFF. The CDR3, as DNA: TGTGCCAGCAGCCAAGAAGGCGGGAGGGCTAGAGGGAGAAATGAGCAGTTCTTC. V gene TRBV4-2 combines with J gene TRBJ2-1; TRBD2 matches 9 bases. This CDR3 comprises 18 residues. Germline-derived CDR1 and CDR2 are LGHNA and YNFKEQ. V shed 0 bases, J shed 7 bases, and the junction held 13 bases outside the gene matches.

The V call is TRBV3-1 (or the pseudogene TRBV3-2), the J call TRBJ1-1, with D maybe TRBD1 (6 bases). Trimming removed 4 bases at V and 4 bases at J, with 13 bases between. The CDR3 sequence is 14 residues long. Germline lookup yields CDR1 LGHDT and CDR2 YNNKEL (reference sequence). CDR3 protein: CASSRVQGGTEAFF. The CDR3 DNA reads as TGTGCCAGCAGCCGAGTACAGGGCGGCACTGAAGCTTTCTTT.

The J gene is TRBJ2-1, the V gene TRBV28; D might be TRBD1 (6 bases). V was clipped by 5 bases and J by 4 bases, with 9 bases between them. The CDR3 extends over 13 amino acids. Germline V lookup: CDR1 MDHEN, CDR2 SYDVKM. In nucleotides, the CDR3 is TGTGCCAGCAGTCGGGACACTTACAATGAGCAGTTCTTC. Protein sequence: CASSRDTYNEQFF.

This sequence joins TRBV27 and TRBJ2-1; TRBD1 aligns across 8 bases. CDR1 is MNHEY, CDR2 SMNVEV, per germline (reference sequence). CDR3 length: 16 residues. The J segment lost 9 bases and the V segment lost 7 bases, leaving 17 bases of the junction unmatched. CDR3 in DNA: TGTGCCAGCAACCTCCCGGGGCAGGGGGCGCACAGTGAGCAGTTCTTC. Residues: CASNLPGQGAHSEQFF.

This chain uses TRBV19 with TRBJ2-7; 9 nucleotides line up with TRBD1. CDR3 size: 14 residues. The V gene end was trimmed by 8 bases and the J gene end by 3 bases; junction bases not matched to a gene: 8. CDR1 and CDR2 (germline): LNHDA, SQIVND (reference sequence). CDR3 nucleotide sequence: TGTGCCAGTTCCGACAGGGGGATATACTACGAGCAGTACTTC. This sequence encodes CASSDRGIYYEQYF.

The rearrangement links TRBV7-9 to TRBJ2-1, with D perhaps matching TRBD1 (5 bases). The germline V gene has CDR1 SEHNR and CDR2 FQNEAQ (reference sequence). The CDR3 length is 13 residues. V was shortened by 5 bases and J by 6 bases, with 11 bases between the two germline ends. The CDR3 DNA reads as TGTGCCAGCAGCGCTGGGGCCTCCAATGAGCAGTTCTTC. Its protein is CASSAGASNEQFF. The variable domain in full, with the rest retrieved from reference TRBV7-9 and TRBJ2-1, is DTGVSQNPRHKITKRGQNVTFRCDPISEHNRLYWYRQTLGQGPEFLTYFQNEAQLEKSRLLSDRFSAERPKGSFSTLEIQRTEQGDSAMYLCASSAGASNEQFFGPGTRLTVL.

V is TRBV7-2 and J is TRBJ1-4; the match to TRBD1 covers 11 bases. The ends lost 2 bases at V and 10 bases at J; junction bases unmatched: 6. CDR3 size: 15 residues. CDR1 and CDR2 from the germline V gene are SGHTA and FQGNSA. CDR3 DNA: TGTGCCAGCAGCTTAATTGGACAGGGGGCAGGAAAACTGTTTTTT. This sequence encodes CASSLIGQGAGKLFF.

The V gene is TRBV4-3, the J gene TRBJ2-2, with D possibly TRBD2 on 6 matching bases. Between the trimmed V and J ends, which lost 1 base and 7 bases, there was a span of 7 bases. Germline CDR1 and CDR2: LGHNA and YSLEER. The CDR3 length is 13 residues. The CDR3 here is CASSQGGVGELFF. In DNA form, the CDR3 reads TGCGCCAGCAGCCAAGGGGGGGTCGGGGAGCTGTTTTTT.

The chain recombines TRBV12-5 with TRBJ2-1, with D possibly being TRBD2 (6 bases). From germline, CDR1 is LGHNT and CDR2 FRNRAP. This CDR3 spans 15 amino acids. Trimming took 6 bases from V and 2 from J, leaving 14 bases between them. CDR3 sequence: CASGGGLGAYNEQFF. CDR3 sequence (DNA): TGTGCTAGTGGGGGGGGTCTTGGGGCCTACAATGAGCAGTTCTTC.

This chain links TRBV13 with TRBJ2-1; D is perhaps TRBD1 (5 bases). V dropped 2 bases and J dropped 7 bases, with 9 bases sitting between them. CDR3 length equals 13 residues. CDR1 and CDR2 from the germline V gene are PRHDT and FYEKMQ (reference sequence). Here the CDR3 DNA reads TGTGCCAGCAGCTTACTTGACAGAAATGAGCAGTTCTTC. Residues: CASSLLDRNEQFF.

This clone has only one observation. V and J are TRBV5-4 and TRBJ2-3, with 10 positions matching TRBD2. The germline gives CDR1 SGHNT, CDR2 YYREEE (reference sequence). The CDR3 spans 15 residues. J was trimmed by 5 bases and V by 2 bases; bases with no gene match: 5. The CDR3 DNA sequence: TGTGCCAGCAGCTTTCCTAGCGGGAGACAAGATACGCAGTATTTT. Amino acids: CASSFPSGRQDTQYF.

The chain is built from TRBV30 and TRBJ1-5; TRBD1 agrees at 8 bases. Trimming cost V 5 bases and J 2 bases; bases outside gene matches: 5. The CDR3 runs to 14 residues. Per germline, CDR1 GTSNPN and CDR2 SVGIG (reference sequence). CDR3 nucleotides: TGTGCCTGGGCAAAGACAGGGGGCAATCAGCCCCAGCATTTT. It translates to CAWAKTGGNQPQHF.

The genes are TRBV7-8 and TRBJ1-1, with TRBD1 matching 9 bases. The CDR3 runs 14 residues. The ends lost 5 bases at V and 4 bases at J; junction bases unmatched: 5. Germline loops: CDR1 SGHVS, CDR2 FQNEAQ. The CDR3: CASSQQGASTEAFF. In DNA form, the CDR3 reads TGTGCCAGCAGCCAACAGGGGGCGAGCACTGAAGCTTTCTTT.

The rearrangement joins TRBV28 to TRBJ1-3, with D perhaps TRBD1 (5 bases). Between the trimmed V and J ends, which lost 3 bases and 1 base, there was a span of 13 bases. Per germline, CDR1 MDHEN and CDR2 SYDVKM. The CDR3 is 16 amino acids. The CDR3 loop reads CASSFGGAQSGNTIYF. The CDR3 DNA is TGTGCCAGCAGTTTCGGCGGGGCCCAATCTGGAAACACCATATATTTT.

The chain couples TRBV4-1 to TRBJ2-1; D is perhaps TRBD1 (6 bases). Germline CDR1 reads MGHRA; CDR2 reads YSYEKL. V lost 0 bases and J 4 bases, leaving 13 bases between the germline ends. CDR3 length equals 16 residues. The CDR3 coding sequence is TGCGCCAGCAGCCAAGATTCAGGGGAGCGGTACAATGAGCAGTTCTTC. It specifies CASSQDSGERYNEQFF.